The next 10 T cell receptor beta chains were all read from a single sample in a study of naive and memory T cell subsets. An equimolar mix of two oligonucleotides served as the beta constant-region primer for TRBC1 and TRBC2. The ligated cDNA underwent four PCR rounds using SP2 and nested alpha and beta constant-region primers. TCRdb reprocessed the UMI-ligation and nested PCR reads via MiXCR and lists one record per CDR3 protein. This table holds approximately 140,000 distinct CDR3 sequences, 22% found once. These receptors have no known antigen. Study outcomes and limitations: A few larger clonotypes appeared in naive repertoires, especially CD8, possibly memory cells re-expressing CD45RA.

Sequencing was performed on naive CD4+ T cells from blood. The receptors were gathered from a human donor in good health.

A few counts support this clonotype. The gene calls are TRBV7-2 and TRBJ2-4; D is ambiguous. This CDR3 spans 12 amino acids. CDR1 and CDR2 (germline): SGHTA, FQGNSA. Trimming cost V 1 base and J 6 bases, with 4 bases left between them. The CDR3 sequence: CASSLDRNIQYF. In DNA form, the CDR3 reads TGTGCCAGCAGCTTAGACAGAAACATTCAGTACTTC.

This clonotype has only a few counts. The rearrangement joins TRBV5-6 to TRBJ1-5; unclear D gene. There are 13 residues in the CDR3. Trimming took off 0 bases at V and 6 bases at J, with 7 bases between the two ends. Per the germline V gene, CDR1 is SGHDT and CDR2 is YYEEEE. The CDR3 region is CASSLDRRQPQHF. Here the CDR3 DNA reads TGTGCCAGCAGCTTGGACCGTCGTCAGCCCCAGCATTTT. The full variable domain, completed using reference TRBV5-6 and TRBJ1-5, is DAGVTQSPTHLIKTRGQQVTLRCSPKSGHDTVSWYQQALGQGPQFIFQYYEEEERQRGNFPDRFSGHQFPNYSSELNVNALLLGDSALYLCASSLDRRQPQHFGDGTRLSIL.

This clonotype has just a few counts. The DNA for the CDR3 is TGTGCCAGCAGCAAAGTCGTGTCGGGAGAGGGGGAGACCCAGTACTTC. Its protein is CASSKVVSGEGETQYF. The chain combines TRBV21-1 with TRBJ2-5; the listed D gene, TRBD1, was not tested against the DNA. TRBV21-1 is assigned pseudogene status. The CDR3 is made up of 16 amino acids.

The chain carries TRBV6-5 and TRBJ1-5, with a possible D match to TRBD1 (5 bases). The ends were cut back, 7 bases at V and 0 bases at J, with 13 bases in the middle. This CDR3 region has 15 residues. The V gene's germline CDR1 is MNHEY and CDR2 SVGAGI. The CDR3 bases are TGTGCCAGCACCCGGGACGGGCGTAGCAATCAGCCCCAGCATTTT. It translates to CASTRDGRSNQPQHF.

The rearrangement uses TRBV5-1 and TRBJ2-6; D is possibly TRBD1 or TRBD2 (5 bases each). The V gene lost 7 bases and the J gene lost 4 bases, with 15 bases spanning the gap. From germline, CDR1 is SGHRS and CDR2 YFSETQ. The CDR3 is 15 residues long. The CDR3 sequence: CASGDQWTGANVLTF. DNA for the CDR3: TGCGCCAGCGGGGACCAATGGACCGGGGCCAACGTCCTGACTTTC.

The V gene is TRBV12-3 or TRBV12-4, the J gene TRBJ2-1, with 10 bases that match TRBD2. Trimming removed 5 bases from V and 3 bases from J; junction bases left unmatched: 4. The CDR3 is 15 amino acids. CDR3 loop: CASSPGLADYNEQFF. CDR3 DNA: TGTGCCAGCAGTCCTGGACTAGCGGACTACAATGAGCAGTTCTTC.

This clonotype was found a few times. J is TRBJ2-1 and V is TRBV7-8; no definite D call. Germline lookup yields CDR1 SGHVS and CDR2 FQNEAQ. The CDR3 length is 13 residues. V lost 4 bases, J lost 10 bases, and 14 bases lay in between. As DNA, the CDR3 is TGTGCCAGCAGCTCAAATTCTTTAAACGAGCAGTTCTTC. Protein: CASSSNSLNEQFF.

Many counts were recorded for this clonotype. J is TRBJ2-3 and V is TRBV6-4; 12 positions match TRBD2. Trimming cost V 10 bases and J 5 bases; bases outside gene matches: 16. Germline V lookup: CDR1 MRHNA, CDR2 SNTAGT. The CDR3 consists of 17 residues. CDR3 DNA sequence: TGTGCCAACACAACATTAATGACTAGCGGGAGTGGAGATACGCAGTATTTT. Translated: CANTTLMTSGSGDTQYF.

CDR3 coding DNA: TGTGCCAGCAGCCAAAGGAGCGGGAGTCGTGGAGATACGCAGTATTTT. This sequence encodes CASSQRSGSRGDTQYF. This rearrangement joins TRBV7-9 to TRBJ2-3; 8 positions agree with TRBD2. Germline-derived CDR1 and CDR2 are SEHNR and FQNEAQ (reference sequence). Unmatched junction bases numbered 12, after V lost 5 bases and J lost 5 bases. The length of the CDR3 is 16 residues.

This clonotype was recorded a few times. V usage is TRBV12-3 or TRBV12-4 and J usage is TRBJ1-2; 7 positions match TRBD1. V shed 6 bases and J 3 bases; nucleotides not matched to a gene: 4. The CDR3 is 13 amino acids. In nucleotides, the CDR3 is TGTGCCAGCAGCCCGGGACAGCACTATGGCTACACCTTC. This encodes CASSPGQHYGYTF.